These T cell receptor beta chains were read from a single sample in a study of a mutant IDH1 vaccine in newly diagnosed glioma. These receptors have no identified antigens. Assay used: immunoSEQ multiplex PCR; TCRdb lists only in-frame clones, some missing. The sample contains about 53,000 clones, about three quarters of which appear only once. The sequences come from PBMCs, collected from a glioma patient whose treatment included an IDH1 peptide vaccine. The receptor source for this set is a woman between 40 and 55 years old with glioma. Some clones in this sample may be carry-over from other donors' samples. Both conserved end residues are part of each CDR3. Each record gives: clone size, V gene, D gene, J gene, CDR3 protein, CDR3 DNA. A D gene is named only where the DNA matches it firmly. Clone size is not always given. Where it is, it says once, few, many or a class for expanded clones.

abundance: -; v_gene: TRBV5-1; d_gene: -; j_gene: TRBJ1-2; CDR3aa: CASSLVVGQVDGYTF; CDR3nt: TGCGCCAGCAGCTTGGTTGTAGGGCAGGTGGATGGCTACACCTTC
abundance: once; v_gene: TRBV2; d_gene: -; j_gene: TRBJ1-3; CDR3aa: CASHKDGAGNTIYF; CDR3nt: TGTGCCAGTCATAAGGATGGGGCTGGAAACACCATATATTTT
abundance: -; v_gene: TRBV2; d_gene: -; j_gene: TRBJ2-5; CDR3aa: CASKGELETQYF; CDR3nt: TGTGCCAGCAAGGGAGAACTAGAGACCCAGTACTTC
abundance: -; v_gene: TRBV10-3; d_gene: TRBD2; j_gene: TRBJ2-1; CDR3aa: CAIRLAGEVFNEQFF; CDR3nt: TGTGCCATCAGGCTAGCGGGGGAGGTCTTCAATGAGCAGTTCTTC
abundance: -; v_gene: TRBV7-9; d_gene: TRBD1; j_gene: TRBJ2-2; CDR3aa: CASSSGQGFRLFF; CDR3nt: TGTGCCAGCAGCTCCGGACAGGGCTTTAGGCTGTTTTTT
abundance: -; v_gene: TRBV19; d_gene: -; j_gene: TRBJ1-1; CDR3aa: CASSIQGFDTEAFF; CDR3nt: TGTGCCAGTAGTATACAGGGATTTGACACTGAAGCTTTCTTT
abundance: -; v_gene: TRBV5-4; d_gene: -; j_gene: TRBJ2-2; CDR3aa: CASSFDAGELFF; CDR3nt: TGTGCCAGCAGCTTTGACGCCGGGGAGCTGTTTTTT
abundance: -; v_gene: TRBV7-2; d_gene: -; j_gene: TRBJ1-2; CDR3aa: CASRAERGSYGYTF; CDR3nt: TGTGCCAGCAGAGCAGAACGGGGCTCCTATGGCTACACCTTC
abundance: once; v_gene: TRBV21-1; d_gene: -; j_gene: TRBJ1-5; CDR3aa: CAGWGTGNNQPQHF; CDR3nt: -
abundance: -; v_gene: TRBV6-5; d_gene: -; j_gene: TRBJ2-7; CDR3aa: CASRASGPYEQYF; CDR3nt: TGTGCCAGCAGGGCTTCGGGCCCCTACGAGCAGTACTTC
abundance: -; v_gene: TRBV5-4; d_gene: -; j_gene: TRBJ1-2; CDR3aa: CASSLDTGGRGYTF; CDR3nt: TGTGCCAGCAGCTTGGATACGGGGGGGAGAGGCTACACCTTC
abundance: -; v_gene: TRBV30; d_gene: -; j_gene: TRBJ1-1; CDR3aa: CAWSRILMNTEAFF; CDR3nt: TGTGCCTGGAGTCGGATACTTATGAACACTGAAGCTTTCTTT
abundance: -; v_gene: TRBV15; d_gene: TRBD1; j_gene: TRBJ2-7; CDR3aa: CATSRGAGQGDSYEQYF; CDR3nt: TGTGCCACCAGCAGAGGGGCTGGACAGGGGGATTCCTACGAGCAGTACTTC
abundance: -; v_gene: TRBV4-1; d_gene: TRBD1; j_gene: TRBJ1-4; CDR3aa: CASRGQKKLFF; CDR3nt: TGCGCCAGCAGGGGACAGAAAAAACTGTTTTTT
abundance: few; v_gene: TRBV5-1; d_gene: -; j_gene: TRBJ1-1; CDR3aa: CASSLGGGGTEAFF; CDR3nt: TGCGCCAGCAGCTTGGGCGGGGGAGGCACTGAAGCTTTCTTT
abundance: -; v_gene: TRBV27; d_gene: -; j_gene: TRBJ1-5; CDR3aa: CASSLSVLGDQPQHF; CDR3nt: TGTGCCAGCAGTTTATCGGTTCTGGGGGATCAGCCCCAGCATTTT
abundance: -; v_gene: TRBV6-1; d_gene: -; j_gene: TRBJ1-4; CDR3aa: CASSGSIGVGEKLFF; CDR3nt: TGTGCCAGCAGTGGCTCTATAGGCGTTGGAGAAAAACTGTTTTTT
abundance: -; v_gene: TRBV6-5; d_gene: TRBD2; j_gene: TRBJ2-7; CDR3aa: CASSPPGGYYEQYF; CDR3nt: TGTGCCAGCAGTCCCCCGGGGGGGTACTACGAGCAGTACTTC
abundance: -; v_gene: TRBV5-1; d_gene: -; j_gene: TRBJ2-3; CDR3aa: CASSLTVTTDTQYF; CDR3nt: TGCGCCAGCAGCTTGACAGTTACCACAGATACGCAGTATTTT
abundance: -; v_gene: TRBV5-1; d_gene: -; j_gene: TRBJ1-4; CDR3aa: CASSLESANEKLFF; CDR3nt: TGCGCCAGCAGCTTGGAATCAGCTAATGAAAAACTGTTTTTT
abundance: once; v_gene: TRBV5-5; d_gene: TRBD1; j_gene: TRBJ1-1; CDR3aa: CASGGEDRGSRGTEAFF; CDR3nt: TGTGCCAGCGGAGGTGAGGACAGGGGATCCCGAGGCACTGAAGCTTTCTTT
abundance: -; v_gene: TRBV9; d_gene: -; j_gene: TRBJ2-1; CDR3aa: CASSRGLGNEQFF; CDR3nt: TGTGCCAGCAGCCGCGGGTTGGGAAATGAGCAGTTCTTC
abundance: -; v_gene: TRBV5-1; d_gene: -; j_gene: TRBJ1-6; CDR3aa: CASSLGVTDNSPLHF; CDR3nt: TGCGCCAGCAGCTTGGGTGTGACCGATAATTCACCCCTCCACTTT
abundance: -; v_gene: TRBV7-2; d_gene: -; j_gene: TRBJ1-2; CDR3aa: CASSLDRTPNGYTF; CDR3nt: TGTGCCAGCAGCTTAGACAGGACCCCGAATGGCTACACCTTC
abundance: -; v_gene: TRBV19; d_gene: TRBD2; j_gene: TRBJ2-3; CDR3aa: CASSTSGAASDTQYF; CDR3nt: TGTGCCAGTAGTACGAGCGGGGCCGCCTCAGATACGCAGTATTTT
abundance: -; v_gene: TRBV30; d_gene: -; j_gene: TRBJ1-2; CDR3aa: CAWSVGAYGYTF; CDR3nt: TGTGCCTGGAGTGTAGGGGCCTATGGCTACACCTTC
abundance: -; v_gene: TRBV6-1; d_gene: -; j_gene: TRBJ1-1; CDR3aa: CASGGRSRGTEAFF; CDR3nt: TGTGCCAGCGGCGGACGGAGTCGGGGCACTGAAGCTTTCTTT
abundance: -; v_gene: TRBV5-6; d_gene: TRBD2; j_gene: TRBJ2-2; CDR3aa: CASSPSGGAPGELFF; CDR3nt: TGTGCCAGCAGCCCTAGCGGGGGGGCCCCCGGGGAGCTGTTTTTT
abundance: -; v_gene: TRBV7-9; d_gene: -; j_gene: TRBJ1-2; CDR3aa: CASSLEMTSGGYTF; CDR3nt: TGTGCCAGCAGCTTAGAGATGACTTCGGGGGGCTACACCTTC
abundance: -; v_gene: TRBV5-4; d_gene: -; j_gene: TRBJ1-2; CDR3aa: CASSLDPGGSNYGYTF; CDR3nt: TGTGCCAGCAGCCTGGACCCGGGAGGGTCTAACTATGGCTACACCTTC
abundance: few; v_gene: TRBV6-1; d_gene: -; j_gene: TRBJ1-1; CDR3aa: CASSEYIYTEAFF; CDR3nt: TGTGCCAGCAGTGAATACATCTACACTGAAGCTTTCTTT
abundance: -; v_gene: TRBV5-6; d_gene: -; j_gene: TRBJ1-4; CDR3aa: CASSLRSSRGNEKLFF; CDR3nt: TGTGCCAGCAGCTTAAGGTCTTCCCGGGGCAATGAAAAACTGTTTTTT
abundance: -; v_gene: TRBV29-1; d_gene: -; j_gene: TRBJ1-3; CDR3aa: CSVRTNSGNTIYF; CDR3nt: TGCAGCGTAAGGACCAACTCTGGAAACACCATATATTTT
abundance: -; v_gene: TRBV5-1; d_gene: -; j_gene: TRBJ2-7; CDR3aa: CASSLLATSYEQYF; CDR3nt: TGCGCCAGCAGCTTGCTGGCAACGTCCTACGAGCAGTACTTC
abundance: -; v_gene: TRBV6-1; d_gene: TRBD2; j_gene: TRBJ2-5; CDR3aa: CASKPGLAEETQYF; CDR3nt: TGTGCCAGCAAACCGGGACTAGCGGAAGAGACCCAGTACTTC
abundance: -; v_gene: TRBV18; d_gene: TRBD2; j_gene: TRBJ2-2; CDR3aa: CASSPLQAGGWNTGELFF; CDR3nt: TGTGCCAGCTCACCACTACAAGCGGGGGGCTGGAACACCGGGGAGCTGTTTTTT
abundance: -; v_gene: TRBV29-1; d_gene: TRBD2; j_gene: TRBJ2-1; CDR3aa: CSMGGGAGYNEQFF; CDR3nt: TGCAGCATGGGCGGGGGGGCTGGGTACAATGAGCAGTTCTTC
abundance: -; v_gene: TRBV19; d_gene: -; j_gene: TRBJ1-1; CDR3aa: CASNPPLNTEAFF; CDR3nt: TGTGCCAGTAATCCCCCCTTGAACACTGAAGCTTTCTTT
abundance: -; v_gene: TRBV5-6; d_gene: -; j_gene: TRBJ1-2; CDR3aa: CASSLTHFYGYTF; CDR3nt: TGTGCCAGCAGCTTAACACATTTCTATGGCTACACCTTC
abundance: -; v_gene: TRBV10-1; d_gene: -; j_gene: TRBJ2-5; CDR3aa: CASSDHQETQYF; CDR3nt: TGCGCCAGCAGTGACCACCAAGAGACCCAGTACTTC
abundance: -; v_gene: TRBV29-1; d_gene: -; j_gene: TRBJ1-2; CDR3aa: CSVPPGPGGYTF; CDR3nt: TGCAGCGTTCCTCCGGGCCCCGGGGGCTACACCTTC
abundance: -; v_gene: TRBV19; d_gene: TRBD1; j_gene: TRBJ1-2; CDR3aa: CASSLGTGSYGYTF; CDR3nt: TGTGCCAGTAGTCTCGGGACAGGGAGCTATGGCTACACCTTC
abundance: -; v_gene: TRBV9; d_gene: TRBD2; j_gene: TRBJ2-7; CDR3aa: CASSADPLAGGLHEQYF; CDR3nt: TGTGCCAGCAGCGCAGACCCACTAGCGGGGGGGCTCCACGAGCAGTACTTC
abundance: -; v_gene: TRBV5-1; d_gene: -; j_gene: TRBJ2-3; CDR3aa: CASSFRGGGDTQYF; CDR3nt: TGCGCCAGCAGCTTCAGAGGGGGTGGGGATACGCAGTATTTT
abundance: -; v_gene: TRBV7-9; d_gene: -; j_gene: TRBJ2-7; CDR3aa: CASSPTGDTEQYF; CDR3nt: TGTGCCAGCAGCCCGACCGGGGATACCGAGCAGTACTTC
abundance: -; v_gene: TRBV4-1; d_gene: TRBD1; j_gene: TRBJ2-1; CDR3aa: CASSPGQGADYEQFF; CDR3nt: TGCGCCAGCAGCCCGGGACAGGGGGCGGATTATGAGCAGTTCTTC
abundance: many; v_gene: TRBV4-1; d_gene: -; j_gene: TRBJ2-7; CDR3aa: CASSPRQGRGEQYF; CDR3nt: TGCGCCAGCAGCCCCAGACAGGGGAGGGGCGAGCAGTACTTC
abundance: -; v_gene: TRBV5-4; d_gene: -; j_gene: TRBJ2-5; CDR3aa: CASSPGYQETQYF; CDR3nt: TGTGCCAGCAGCCCGGGGTACCAAGAGACCCAGTACTTC
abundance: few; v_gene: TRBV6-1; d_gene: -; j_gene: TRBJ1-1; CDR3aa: CASSRNTEAFF; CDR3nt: TGTGCCAGCAGTAGGAACACTGAAGCTTTCTTT
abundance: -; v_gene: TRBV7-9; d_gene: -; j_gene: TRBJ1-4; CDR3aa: CASSLPGDGREKLFF; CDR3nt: TGTGCCAGCAGCTTACCCGGGGACGGCCGGGAAAAACTGTTTTTT
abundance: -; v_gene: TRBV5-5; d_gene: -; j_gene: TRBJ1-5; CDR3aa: CASSFSTMGQPQHF; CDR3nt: TGTGCCAGCAGCTTTAGCACGATGGGACAGCCCCAGCATTTT
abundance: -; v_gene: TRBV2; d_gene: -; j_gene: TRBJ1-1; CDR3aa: CASSADRPRFTEAFF; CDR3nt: TGTGCCAGCAGTGCCGACAGGCCCCGCTTCACTGAAGCTTTCTTT
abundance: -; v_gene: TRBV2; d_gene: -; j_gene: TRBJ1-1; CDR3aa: CASSPGLGTEAFF; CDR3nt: TGTGCCAGCAGTCCAGGGTTGGGGACTGAAGCTTTCTTT
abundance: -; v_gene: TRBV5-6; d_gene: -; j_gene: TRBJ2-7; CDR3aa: CASRKSGGGQSGQYF; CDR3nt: TGTGCCAGCAGAAAATCCGGCGGAGGACAGTCCGGGCAGTACTTC
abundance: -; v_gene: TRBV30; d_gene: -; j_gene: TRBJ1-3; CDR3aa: CAWTIGISGNTIYF; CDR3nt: TGTGCCTGGACCATCGGGATATCTGGAAACACCATATATTTT
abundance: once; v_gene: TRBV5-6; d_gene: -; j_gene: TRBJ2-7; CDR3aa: CASSLGPNLGPYF; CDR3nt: TGTGCCAGCAGCTTGGGGCCGAACCTGGGACCGTACTTC
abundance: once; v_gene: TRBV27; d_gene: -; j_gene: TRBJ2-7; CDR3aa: CASSRGPYEQYF; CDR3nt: TGTGCCAGCAGCCGGGGACCCTACGAGCAGTACTTC
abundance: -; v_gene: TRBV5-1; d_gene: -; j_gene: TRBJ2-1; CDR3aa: CASSREPDNEQFF; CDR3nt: TGCGCCAGCAGCCGTGAGCCCGACAATGAGCAGTTCTTC